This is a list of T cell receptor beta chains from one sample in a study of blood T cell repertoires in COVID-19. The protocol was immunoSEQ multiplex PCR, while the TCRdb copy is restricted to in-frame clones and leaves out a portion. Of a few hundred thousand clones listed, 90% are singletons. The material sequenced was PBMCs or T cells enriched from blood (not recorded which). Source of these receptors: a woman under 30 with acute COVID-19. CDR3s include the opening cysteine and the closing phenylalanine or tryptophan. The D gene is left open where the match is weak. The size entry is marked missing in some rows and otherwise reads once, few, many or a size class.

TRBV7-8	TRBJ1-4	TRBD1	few	CASSLGGQGAEKLFF	TGTGCCAGCAGCCTAGGGGGACAGGGGGCAGAAAAACTGTTTTTT
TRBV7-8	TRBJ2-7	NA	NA	CASSLEEGGTTYEQYF	TGTGCCAGCAGCTTAGAGGAGGGAGGAACAACCTACGAGCAGTACTTC
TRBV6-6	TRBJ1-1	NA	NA	CASSYEGRGTEAFF	TGTGCCAGCAGTTACGAGGGGCGGGGCACTGAAGCTTTCTTT
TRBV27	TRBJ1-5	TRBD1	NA	CASSQGTGYQPQHF	TGTGCCAGCAGCCAAGGGACAGGATATCAGCCCCAGCATTTT
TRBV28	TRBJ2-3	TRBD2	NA	CASRGGSWGTDTQYF	TGTGCCAGCCGGGGGGGGTCTTGGGGCACAGATACGCAGTATTTT
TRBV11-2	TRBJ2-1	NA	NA	CASSRRSVTSSYNEQFF	TGTGCCAGCAGCCGACGTAGCGTAACCAGCTCCTACAATGAGCAGTTCTTC
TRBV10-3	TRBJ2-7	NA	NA	CAISESVVLAEYEQYF	TGTGCCATCAGTGAGTCGGTCGTACTAGCAGAATACGAGCAGTACTTC
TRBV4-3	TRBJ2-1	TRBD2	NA	CASSQGSGSVYNEQFF	TGCGCCAGCAGCCAAGGAAGCGGGAGTGTCTACAATGAGCAGTTCTTC
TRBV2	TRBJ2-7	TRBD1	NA	CARRQGHEQYF	TGTGCCAGGAGACAGGGCCACGAGCAGTACTTC
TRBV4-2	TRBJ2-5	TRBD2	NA	CASSRGQAGGAQYF	TGTGCCAGCAGCCGAGGACAGGCGGGGGGGGCCCAGTACTTC
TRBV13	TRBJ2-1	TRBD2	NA	CASSYRLAAYNEQFF	TGTGCCAGCAGCTATCGACTAGCGGCATACAATGAGCAGTTCTTC
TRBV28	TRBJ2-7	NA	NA	CASSLSGGTGKQYF	TGTGCCAGCAGTTTATCAGGGGGGACTGGGAAGCAGTACTTC
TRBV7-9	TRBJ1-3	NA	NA	CASSAYRLLSGNTIYF	TGTGCCAGCAGCGCTTACAGGCTCCTCTCTGGAAACACCATATATTTT
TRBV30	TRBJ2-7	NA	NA	CAWSHRAATYEQYF	TGTGCCTGGAGTCACAGGGCGGCGACCTACGAGCAGTACTTC
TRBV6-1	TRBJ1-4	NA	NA	CASSERLTTTNEKLFF	TGTGCCAGCAGTGAAAGGCTAACTACTACTAATGAAAAACTGTTTTTT
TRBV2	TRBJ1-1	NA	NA	CASRGGGRSEAFF	TGTGCCAGCAGGGGGGGTGGGAGAAGTGAAGCTTTCTTT
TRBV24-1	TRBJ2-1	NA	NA	CATSDSSYNEQFF	TGTGCCACCAGTGATTCTAGTTACAATGAGCAGTTCTTC
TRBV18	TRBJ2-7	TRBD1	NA	CASSVTQGSAYEQYF	TGTGCCAGCTCCGTAACACAGGGGTCTGCCTACGAGCAGTACTTC
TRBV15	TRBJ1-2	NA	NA	CATSPPGGLGYTF	TGTGCCACCAGCCCCCCCGGGGGGCTGGGCTACACCTTC
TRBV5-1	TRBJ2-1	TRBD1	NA	CASSSRYRDRSYNEQFF	TGCGCCAGCAGCAGCCGATACCGGGACAGGTCCTACAATGAGCAGTTCTTC
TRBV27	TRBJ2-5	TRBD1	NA	CASRDRGVQTQYF	TGTGCCAGCAGGGACAGGGGGGTACAGACCCAGTACTTC
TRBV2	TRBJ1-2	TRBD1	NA	CASKPRGLNYGYTF	TGTGCCAGCAAGCCCAGGGGGCTTAACTATGGCTACACCTTC
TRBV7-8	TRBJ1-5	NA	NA	CASSLGPHQPQHF	TGTGCCAGCAGCTTAGGGCCCCATCAGCCCCAGCATTTT
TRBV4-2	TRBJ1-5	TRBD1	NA	CASSQEHRTGANQPQHF	TGTGCCAGCAGCCAAGAACACCGGACAGGGGCGAATCAGCCCCAGCATTTT
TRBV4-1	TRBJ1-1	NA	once	CASSQHSPAGTEAFF	TGCGCCAGCAGCCAACACAGTCCAGCCGGCACTGAAGCTTTCTTT
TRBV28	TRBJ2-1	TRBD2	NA	CASGQAGGDNEQFF	TGTGCCAGCGGCCAGGCGGGAGGAGACAATGAGCAGTTCTTC
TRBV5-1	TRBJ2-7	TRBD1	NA	CASSGGTGDFYEQYF	TGCGCCAGCAGCGGGGGGACAGGGGATTTCTACGAGCAGTACTTC
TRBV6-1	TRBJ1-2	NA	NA	CASSDQGYYGYTF	TGTGCCAGCAGTGATCAGGGGTACTATGGCTACACCTTC
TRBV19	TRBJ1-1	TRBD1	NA	CASSPYGQADTEAFF	TGTGCCAGTAGTCCATACGGACAGGCGGACACTGAAGCTTTCTTT
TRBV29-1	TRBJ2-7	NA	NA	CSVGEVYEQYF	TGCAGCGTTGGTGAGGTCTACGAGCAGTACTTC
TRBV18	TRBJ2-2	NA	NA	CASSPPLAANTGELFF	TGTGCCAGCTCACCACCCTTAGCGGCGAACACCGGGGAGCTGTTTTTT
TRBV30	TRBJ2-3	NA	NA	CAWTSEPGAATDTQYF	TGTGCCTGGACTAGCGAGCCTGGGGCCGCCACAGATACGCAGTATTTT
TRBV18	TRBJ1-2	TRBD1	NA	CASSPSGQTYGYTF	TGTGCCAGCTCACCTTCGGGACAGACCTATGGCTACACCTTC
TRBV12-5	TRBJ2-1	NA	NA	CASGPGIVHIDEQFF	TGTGCTAGTGGCCCAGGAATCGTACATATCGATGAGCAGTTCTTC
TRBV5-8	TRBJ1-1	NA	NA	CATLNRVMNTEAFF	TGTGCCACACTGAACAGGGTGATGAACACTGAAGCTTTCTTT
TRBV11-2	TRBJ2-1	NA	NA	CASSFGGGGLNEQFF	TGTGCCAGCAGCTTCGGGGGAGGGGGTTTGAATGAGCAGTTCTTC
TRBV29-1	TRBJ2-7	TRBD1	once	CSVVRDRGYEQYF	TGCAGCGTTGTAAGGGACAGGGGGTACGAGCAGTACTTC
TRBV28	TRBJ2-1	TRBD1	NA	CASSSPGQGYNEQFF	TGTGCCAGCAGTTCCCCGGGACAGGGCTACAATGAGCAGTTCTTC
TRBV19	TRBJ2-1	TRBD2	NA	CASGTGGPQFF	TGTGCCAGTGGTACGGGGGGGCCGCAGTTCTTC
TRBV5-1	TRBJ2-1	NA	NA	CASSLKQGVTYNEQFF	TGCGCCAGCAGCCTAAAACAGGGAGTTACATACAATGAGCAGTTCTTC
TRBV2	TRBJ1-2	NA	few	CASGFGSYGYTF	TGTGCCAGCGGTTTCGGGAGCTATGGCTACACCTTC
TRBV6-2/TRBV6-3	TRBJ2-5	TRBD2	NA	CASSRTSGSFQETQYF	TGTGCCAGCAGCCGGACTAGCGGGAGTTTTCAAGAGACCCAGTACTTC
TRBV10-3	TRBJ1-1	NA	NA	CATNRDLNTEAFF	TGTGCCACTAACAGGGACCTGAACACTGAAGCTTTCTTT
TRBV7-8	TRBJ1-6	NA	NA	CASSSRGGAGNSPLHF	TGTGCCAGCAGCTCACGCGGAGGGGCCGGGAATTCACCCCTCCACTTT
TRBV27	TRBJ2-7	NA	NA	CASRGDSIYEQYF	TGTGCCAGCAGAGGGGATAGCATTTACGAGCAGTACTTC
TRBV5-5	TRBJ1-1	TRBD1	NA	CASSWPGQGSNTEAFF	TGTGCCAGCAGCTGGCCGGGACAGGGAAGCAACACTGAAGCTTTCTTT
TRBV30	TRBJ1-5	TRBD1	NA	CAWSHRGSNQPQHF	TGTGCCTGGAGCCACAGGGGTAGCAATCAGCCCCAGCATTTT
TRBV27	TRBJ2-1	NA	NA	CASSKADEQFF	TGTGCCAGCTCCAAGGCGGATGAGCAGTTCTTC
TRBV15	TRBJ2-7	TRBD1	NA	CATSNRDRRYEQYF	TGTGCCACCAGCAACCGGGACAGGCGCTACGAGCAGTACTTC
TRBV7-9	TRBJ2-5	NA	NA	CASSLWGQETQYF	TGTGCCAGCAGCTTATGGGGGCAGGAGACCCAGTACTTC
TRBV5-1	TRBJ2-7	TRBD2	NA	CASSTASGRADYEQYF	TGCGCCAGCAGCACCGCTAGCGGGAGGGCGGACTACGAGCAGTACTTC
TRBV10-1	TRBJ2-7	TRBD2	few	CASSPAGNYEQYF	TGCGCCAGCAGTCCAGCGGGGAACTACGAGCAGTACTTC
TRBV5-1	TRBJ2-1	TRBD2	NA	CASSLAAGVRNEQFF	TGCGCCAGCAGCTTGGCAGCGGGAGTTCGGAATGAGCAGTTCTTC